The 8 T cell receptor beta chains below come from one sample, sequenced in a study of blood T cell repertoires in COVID-19. Assay: immunoSEQ multiplex PCR; the TCRdb copy retains only in-frame clones and omits some. The repertoire consists of some 200,000 clones, with roughly 84% occurring once and the leading ten covering around 7%. Sequenced material: PBMCs or T cells enriched from blood (not recorded which). The receptors derive from a man aged 40-49 years who had recovered from COVID-19.

The rearrangement links TRBV7-6 to TRBJ1-1, with D uncertain. The CDR3 contains 12 residues. From germline, CDR1 is SGHVS and CDR2 FNYEAQ. With 4 bases removed from V and 6 bases from J, the gap between germline ends came to 9 bases. CDR3 sequence: CASSSTGAEAFF. The CDR3 DNA reads TGTGCCAGCAGCTCCACCGGGGCTGAAGCTTTCTTT.

The chain is built from TRBV5-4 and TRBJ1-3, with D possibly being TRBD1 (6 bases). V gave up 7 bases and J gave up 0 bases, with 14 bases separating them. CDR1 and CDR2 from the germline V gene are SGHNT and YYREEE (reference sequence). This CDR3 region has 15 residues. The CDR3 bases are TGTGCCAGCGGAAACAGGGATAACTCTGGAAACACCATATATTTT. As protein: CASGNRDNSGNTIYF.

This clone was detected once. V usage is TRBV3-1 (or the pseudogene TRBV3-2) and J usage is TRBJ1-1; D is unclear. V was shortened by 1 base and J by 5 bases, with 8 bases between the two germline ends. From germline, CDR1 is LGHDT and CDR2 YNNKEL (reference sequence). This CDR3 comprises 13 residues. This CDR3 reads CASSQVARTEAFF. The CDR3 nucleotides are TGTGCCAGCAGCCAAGTCGCCAGGACTGAAGCTTTCTTT.

The V gene is TRBV19, the J gene TRBJ2-6, with TRBD2 as a possible D gene (5 bases). The germline V and J ends were trimmed by 3 bases and 3 bases, with 15 bases remaining between them. The CDR3 contains 17 residues. The germline CDR1 and CDR2 sequences are LNHDA and SQIVND (reference sequence). The CDR3 loop reads CASSIEGDLRGANVLTF. In nucleotides, the CDR3 is TGTGCCAGTAGTATCGAGGGCGACCTACGTGGGGCCAACGTCCTGACTTTC.

J is TRBJ2-5 and V is TRBV21-1; TRBD1, the D gene given by the table, was not confirmed from the DNA. TRBV21-1 is assigned pseudogene status. This CDR3 is built from 15 residues. The CDR3 region is CASSRNLDSPETQYF. DNA of the CDR3: TGTGCCAGCAGCAGGAACCTAGACAGTCCGGAGACCCAGTACTTC.

The V call is TRBV4-1, the J call TRBJ2-7; TRBD1 agrees at 12 bases. The CDR3 extends over 16 amino acids. The germline gives CDR1 MGHRA, CDR2 YSYEKL. The V and J ends lost 0 bases and 3 bases, in that order; junction bases with no gene match: 3. CDR3 nucleotide sequence: TGCGCCAGCAGCCAAGAAGGGACAGGGGGCTTCTACGAGCAGTACTTC. Residues: CASSQEGTGGFYEQYF.

The J gene is TRBJ1-4, the V gene TRBV4-2; 7 bases map to TRBD1. CDR1 LGHNA and CDR2 YNFKEQ come from the germline V gene. This CDR3 is 14 amino acids long. The junction had 10 bases not matched to a gene; V was cut back by 8 bases and J by 7 bases. The CDR3 nucleotides read TGTGCCAGCTCTATGGGGACAGAATTTGAAAAACTGTTTTTT. It yields the protein CASSMGTEFEKLFF.

The V call is TRBV5-6, the J call TRBJ1-1; D is unclear. Germline V gene lookup returns CDR1 SGHDT and CDR2 YYEEEE. The CDR3 has 14 residues. V lost 0 bases to trimming and J lost 1 base, with 7 bases between them. DNA for the CDR3: TGTGCCAGCAGCTTGGGAGGGAGGAACACTGAAGCTTTCTTT. It translates to CASSLGGRNTEAFF. Full variable domain (outside the CDR3, taken from reference TRBV5-6 and TRBJ1-1): DAGVTQSPTHLIKTRGQQVTLRCSPKSGHDTVSWYQQALGQGPQFIFQYYEEEERQRGNFPDRFSGHQFPNYSSELNVNALLLGDSALYLCASSLGGRNTEAFFGQGTRLTVV.